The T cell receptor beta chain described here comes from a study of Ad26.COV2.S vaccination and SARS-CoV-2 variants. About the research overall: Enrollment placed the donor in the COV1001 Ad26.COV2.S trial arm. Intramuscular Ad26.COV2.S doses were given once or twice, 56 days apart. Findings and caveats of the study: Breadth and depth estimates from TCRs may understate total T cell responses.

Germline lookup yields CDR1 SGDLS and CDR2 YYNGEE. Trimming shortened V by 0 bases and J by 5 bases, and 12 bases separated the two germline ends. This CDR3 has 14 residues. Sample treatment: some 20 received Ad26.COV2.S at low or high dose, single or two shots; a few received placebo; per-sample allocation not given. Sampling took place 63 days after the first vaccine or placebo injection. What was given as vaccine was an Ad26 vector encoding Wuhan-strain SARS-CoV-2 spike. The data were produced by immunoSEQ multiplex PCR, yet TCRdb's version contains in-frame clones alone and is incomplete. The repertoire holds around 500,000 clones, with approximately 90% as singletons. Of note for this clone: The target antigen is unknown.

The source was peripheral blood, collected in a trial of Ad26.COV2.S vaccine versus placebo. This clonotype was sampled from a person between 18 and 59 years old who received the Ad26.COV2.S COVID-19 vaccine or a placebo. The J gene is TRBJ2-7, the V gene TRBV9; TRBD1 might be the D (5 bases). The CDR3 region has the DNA TGTGCCAGCAGCGTAGCCAGGGCCAACGACGAGCAGTACTTC. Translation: CASSVARANDEQYF.